This T cell receptor (beta chain) was sequenced in a study of blood T cell repertoires in COVID-19. CDR3 size: 13 residues. Germline CDR1 KGHDR, CDR2 SFDVKD. With 5 bases removed from V and 5 bases from J, the gap between germline ends came to 11 bases. Generated by immunoSEQ multiplex PCR, the TCRdb table keeps only in-frame clones and is missing some. The data hold 65,000 or so clones, with 81% observed a single time. The sample taken for sequencing was peripheral blood. The TCR originated in a woman between 70 and 85 years old with acute or convalescent COVID-19. The rearrangement joins TRBV24-1 to TRBJ1-1; no definite D call. The CDR3 bases are TGTGCCACCAGTGGGGCCACGGGGACTGAAGCTTTCTTT. Protein product: CATSGATGTEAFF.